This T cell receptor beta chain was recorded in a study of T cells in Graves' hyperthyroidism and ophthalmopathy. The germline V gene has CDR1 SEHNR and CDR2 FQNEAQ (reference sequence). The CDR3 is 15 residues long. Losses at the gene ends were 2 bases for V and 0 bases for J; bases not matched to a gene: 1. Authors of the study amplified TCR beta CDR3 regions from RNA transcripts. First-round RT-PCR with HTBI primers amplified the TCR CDR3 region. TCRdb ran MiXCR on the multiplex PCR reads and lists one entry per CDR3 protein. The repertoire holds some 760,000 distinct CDR3 sequences, with 14% as singletons. Fresh peripheral blood, under 11 ml, yielded the PBMCs. Concerning this clonotype: Its specificity is not known.

Findings and caveats of the study: From stable hyperthyroidism, ophthalmopathy was set apart by a 13 V-J model.

The J gene is TRBJ1-3, the V gene TRBV7-9, with 7 bases that match TRBD1. The origin of this receptor is a young woman with Graves' hyperthyroidism. What was sequenced was blood. In nucleotides, the CDR3 is TGTGCCAGCAGCTTACGGGACAGCTCTGGAAACACCATATATTTT. This sequence encodes CASSLRDSSGNTIYF.